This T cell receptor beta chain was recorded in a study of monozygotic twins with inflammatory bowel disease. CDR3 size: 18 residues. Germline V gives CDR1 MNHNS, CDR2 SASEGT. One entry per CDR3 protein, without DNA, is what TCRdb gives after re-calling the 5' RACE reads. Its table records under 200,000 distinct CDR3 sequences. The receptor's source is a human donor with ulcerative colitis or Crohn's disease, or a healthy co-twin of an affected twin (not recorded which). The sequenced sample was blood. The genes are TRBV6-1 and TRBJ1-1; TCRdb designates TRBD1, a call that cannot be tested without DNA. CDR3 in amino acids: CASRIAMGQGALNTEAFF.